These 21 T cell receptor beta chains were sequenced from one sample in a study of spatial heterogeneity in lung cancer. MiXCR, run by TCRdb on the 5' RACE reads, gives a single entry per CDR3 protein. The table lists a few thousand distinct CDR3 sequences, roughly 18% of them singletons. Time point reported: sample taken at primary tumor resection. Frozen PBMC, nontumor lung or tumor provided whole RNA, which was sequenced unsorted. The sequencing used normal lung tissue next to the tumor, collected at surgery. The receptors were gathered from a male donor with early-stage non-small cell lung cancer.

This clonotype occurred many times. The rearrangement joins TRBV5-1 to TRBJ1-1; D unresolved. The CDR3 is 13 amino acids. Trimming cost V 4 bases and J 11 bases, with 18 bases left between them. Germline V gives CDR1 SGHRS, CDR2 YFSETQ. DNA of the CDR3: TGCGCCAGCAGCCCAACCCTCGGACGGGAGGCTTTCTTT. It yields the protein CASSPTLGREAFF.

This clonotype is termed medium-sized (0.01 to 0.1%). The CDR3: CASSGTGTGFDEQFF. In DNA, the CDR3 is TGCGCCAGCAGCGGTACCGGGACAGGGTTCGATGAGCAGTTCTTC. The rearrangement links TRBV5-1 to TRBJ2-1; TRBD1 aligns across 9 bases. This CDR3 contains 15 residues. The germline V gene encodes CDR1 SGHRS and CDR2 YFSETQ. The V and J ends lost 4 bases and 8 bases, in that order; junction bases with no gene match: 10.

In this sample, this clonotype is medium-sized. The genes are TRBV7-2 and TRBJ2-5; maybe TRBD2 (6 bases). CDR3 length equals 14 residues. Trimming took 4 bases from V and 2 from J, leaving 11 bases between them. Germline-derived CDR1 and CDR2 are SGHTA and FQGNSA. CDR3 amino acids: CASSSGTLQETQYF. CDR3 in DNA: TGTGCCAGCAGCTCCGGGACTTTACAAGAGACCCAGTACTTC.

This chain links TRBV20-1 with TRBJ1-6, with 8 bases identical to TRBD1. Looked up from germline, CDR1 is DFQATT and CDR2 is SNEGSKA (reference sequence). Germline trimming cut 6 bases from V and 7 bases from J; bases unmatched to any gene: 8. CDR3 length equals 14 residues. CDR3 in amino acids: CSATGQGTNSPLHF. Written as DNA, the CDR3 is TGCAGTGCCACCGGACAGGGCACGAATTCACCCCTCCACTTT.

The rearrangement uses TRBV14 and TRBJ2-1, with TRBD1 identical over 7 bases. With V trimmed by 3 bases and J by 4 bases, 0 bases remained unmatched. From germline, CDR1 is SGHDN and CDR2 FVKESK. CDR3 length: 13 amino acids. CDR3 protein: CASSQGQYNEQFF. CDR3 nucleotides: TGTGCCAGCAGCCAGGGACAGTACAATGAGCAGTTCTTC.

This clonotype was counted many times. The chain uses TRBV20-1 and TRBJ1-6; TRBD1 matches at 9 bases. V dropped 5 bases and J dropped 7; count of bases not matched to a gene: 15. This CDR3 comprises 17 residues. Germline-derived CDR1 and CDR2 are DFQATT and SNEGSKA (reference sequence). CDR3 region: CSAPPPPTGTGNSPLHF. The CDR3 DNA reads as TGCAGTGCTCCGCCGCCCCCAACCGGGACAGGGAATTCACCCCTCCACTTT.

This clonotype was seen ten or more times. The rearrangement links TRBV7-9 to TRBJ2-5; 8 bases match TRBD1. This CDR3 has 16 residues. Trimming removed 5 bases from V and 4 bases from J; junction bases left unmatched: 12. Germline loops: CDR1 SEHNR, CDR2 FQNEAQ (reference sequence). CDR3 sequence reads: CASSLGQGSSRETQYF. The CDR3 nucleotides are TGTGCCAGCAGCCTCGGACAGGGTTCGAGCAGAGAGACCCAGTACTTC.

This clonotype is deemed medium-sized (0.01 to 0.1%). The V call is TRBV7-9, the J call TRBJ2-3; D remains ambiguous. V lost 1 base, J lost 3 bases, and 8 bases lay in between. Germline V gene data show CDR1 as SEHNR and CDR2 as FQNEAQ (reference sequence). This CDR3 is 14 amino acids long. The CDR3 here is CASSLVARTDTQYF. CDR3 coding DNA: TGTGCCAGCAGCTTAGTGGCCCGTACAGATACGCAGTATTTT.

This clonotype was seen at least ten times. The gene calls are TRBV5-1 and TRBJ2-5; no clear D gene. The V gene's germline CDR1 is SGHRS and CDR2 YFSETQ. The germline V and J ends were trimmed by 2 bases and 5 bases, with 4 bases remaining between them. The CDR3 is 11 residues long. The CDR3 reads CASSFGETQYF. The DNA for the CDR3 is TGCGCCAGCAGCTTTGGGGAGACCCAGTACTTC.

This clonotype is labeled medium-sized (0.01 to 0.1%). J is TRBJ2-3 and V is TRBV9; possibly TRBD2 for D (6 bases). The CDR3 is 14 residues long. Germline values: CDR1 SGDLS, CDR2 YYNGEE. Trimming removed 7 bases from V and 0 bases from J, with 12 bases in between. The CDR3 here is CASGGLLSTDTQYF. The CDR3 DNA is TGTGCCAGCGGCGGACTACTTAGCACAGATACGCAGTATTTT.

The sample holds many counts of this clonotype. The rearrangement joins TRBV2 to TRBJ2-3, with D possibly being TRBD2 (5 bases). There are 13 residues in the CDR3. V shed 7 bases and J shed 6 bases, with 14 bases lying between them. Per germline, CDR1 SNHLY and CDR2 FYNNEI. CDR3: CASTLVRADTQYF. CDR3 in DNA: TGTGCCAGCACGCTCGTGAGGGCGGATACGCAGTATTTT.

This CDR3 reads CASSLGGDTGELFF. The CDR3 DNA sequence: TGTGCCAGCAGTCTCGGAGGGGACACCGGGGAGCTGTTTTTT. The V gene is TRBV11-3, the J gene TRBJ2-2; tentatively, D is TRBD2 (6 bases). Germline CDR1 SGHNT, CDR2 YENEEA. The length of the CDR3 is 14 residues. V was trimmed by 6 bases and J by 3 bases, leaving 11 bases between them.

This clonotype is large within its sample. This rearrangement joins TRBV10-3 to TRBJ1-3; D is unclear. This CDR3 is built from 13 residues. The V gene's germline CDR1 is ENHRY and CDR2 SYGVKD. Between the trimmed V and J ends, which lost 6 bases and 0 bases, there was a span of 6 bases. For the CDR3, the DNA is TGTGCCATCAGAGATAACTCTGGAAACACCATATATTTT. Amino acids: CAIRDNSGNTIYF.

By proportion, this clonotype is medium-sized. CDR3 nucleotides: TGCGCCAGCAGTAATTCCGGGACAGGTTCGGCGGGAAACACCATATATTTT. Its protein product is CASSNSGTGSAGNTIYF. This chain uses TRBV23-1 with TRBJ1-3; the match to TRBD1 covers 8 bases. TRBV23-1 belongs to the ORF category, with a function that is uncertain. J was trimmed by 4 bases and V by 5 bases; bases with no gene match: 13. The CDR3 runs 17 residues.

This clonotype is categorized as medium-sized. The CDR3 here is CASSLVSQETQYF. CDR3 sequence (DNA): TGTGCCAGCAGCTTAGTCAGCCAAGAGACCCAGTACTTC. This rearrangement joins TRBV7-2 to TRBJ2-5; D is undetermined. This CDR3 is 13 amino acids long. V lost 1 base and J 1 base, leaving 4 bases between the germline ends. Per germline, CDR1 SGHTA and CDR2 FQGNSA.

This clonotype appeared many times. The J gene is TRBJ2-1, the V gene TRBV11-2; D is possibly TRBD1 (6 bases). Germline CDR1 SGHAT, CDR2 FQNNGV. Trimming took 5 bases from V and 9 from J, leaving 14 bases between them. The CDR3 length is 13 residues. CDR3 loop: CASSTGHMIEQFF. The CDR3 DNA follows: TGTGCCAGCAGCACGGGACATATGATTGAGCAGTTCTTC.

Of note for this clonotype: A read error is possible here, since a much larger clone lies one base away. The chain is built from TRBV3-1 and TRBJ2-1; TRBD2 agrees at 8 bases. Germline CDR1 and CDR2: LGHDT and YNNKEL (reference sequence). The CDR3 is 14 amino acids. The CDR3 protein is CASSRSRTSNEQSF. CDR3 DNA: TGTGCCAGCAGCCGCTCGAGGACTAGCAATGAGCAGTCCTTC.

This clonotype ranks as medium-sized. CDR3 coding DNA: TGCAGCGTTAGCGGGTCACGGACTAGCACAGATACGCAGTATTTT. It is translated as CSVSGSRTSTDTQYF. The chain employs TRBV29-1 and TRBJ2-3; weak D call: TRBD2 (6 bases). The V and J ends lost 5 bases and 0 bases respectively, with 15 bases between them. The CDR3 covers 15 residues. Germline CDR1 is SQVTM and CDR2 is ANQGSEA.

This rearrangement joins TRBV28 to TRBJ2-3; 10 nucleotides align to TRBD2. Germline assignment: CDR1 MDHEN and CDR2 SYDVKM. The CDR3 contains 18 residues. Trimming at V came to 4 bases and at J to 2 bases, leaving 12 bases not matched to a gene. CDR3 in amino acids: CASSSFNLAGDYTDTQYF. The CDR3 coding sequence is TGTGCCAGCAGTTCCTTTAATCTAGCGGGAGATTACACAGATACGCAGTATTTT.

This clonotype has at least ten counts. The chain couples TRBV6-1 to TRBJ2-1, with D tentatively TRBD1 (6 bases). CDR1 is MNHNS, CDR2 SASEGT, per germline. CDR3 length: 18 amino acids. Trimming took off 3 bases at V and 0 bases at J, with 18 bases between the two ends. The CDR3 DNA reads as TGTGCCAGCAGTGACCCGTCAATTACAGGGAGCTCCTACAATGAGCAGTTCTTC. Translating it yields CASSDPSITGSSYNEQFF.

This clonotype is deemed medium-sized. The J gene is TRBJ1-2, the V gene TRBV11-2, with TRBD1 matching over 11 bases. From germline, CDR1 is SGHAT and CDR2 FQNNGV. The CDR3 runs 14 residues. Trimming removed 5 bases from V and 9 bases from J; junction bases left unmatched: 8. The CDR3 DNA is TGTGCCAGCAGCCAGGTCGGGACAGGGGGTAGCTACACCTTC. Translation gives CASSQVGTGGSYTF.